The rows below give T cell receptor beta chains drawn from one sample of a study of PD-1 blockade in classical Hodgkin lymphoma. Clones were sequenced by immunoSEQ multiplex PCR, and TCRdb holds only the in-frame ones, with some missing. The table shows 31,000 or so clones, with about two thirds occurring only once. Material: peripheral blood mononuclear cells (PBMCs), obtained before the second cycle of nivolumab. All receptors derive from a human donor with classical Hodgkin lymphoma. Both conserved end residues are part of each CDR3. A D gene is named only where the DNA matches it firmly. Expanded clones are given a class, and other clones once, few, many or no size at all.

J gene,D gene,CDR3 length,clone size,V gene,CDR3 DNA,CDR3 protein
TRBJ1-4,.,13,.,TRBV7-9,TGTGCCATATCGAAGGCAACTAATGAAAAACTGTTTTTT,CAISKATNEKLFF
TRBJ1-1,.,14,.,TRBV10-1,TGCGCCAGCAGTCCCCTGCAGAGTACCACTGAAGCTTTCTTT,CASSPLQSTTEAFF
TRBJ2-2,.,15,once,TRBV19,TGTGCCAGTAGTATGCCGGACTCCCACACCGGGGAGCTGTTTTTT,CASSMPDSHTGELFF
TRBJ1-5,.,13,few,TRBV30,TGTGCCTGGAGTGCGGACAACAATCAGCCCCAGCATTTT,CAWSADNNQPQHF
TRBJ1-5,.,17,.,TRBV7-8,TGTGCCAGCAGCTTAGGACGGGCAGGGGCTACCAATCAGCCCCAGCATTTT,CASSLGRAGATNQPQHF
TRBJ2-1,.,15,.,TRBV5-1,TGCGCCAGTAGGGGGAGGGGGCAGGACTACAATGAGCAGTTCTTC,CASRGRGQDYNEQFF
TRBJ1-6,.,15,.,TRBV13,TGTGCCAGCAGCTTATGGGGCGGAGGTAATTCACCCCTCCACTTT,CASSLWGGGNSPLHF
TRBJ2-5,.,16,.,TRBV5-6,TGTGCCAGCAGCGGCCGTGGGAGTGGGTACCAAGAGACCCAGTACTTC,CASSGRGSGYQETQYF
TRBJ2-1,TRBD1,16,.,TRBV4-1,TGCGCCAGCAGCCAAATAACCGGGACAGGGAACAATGAGCAGTTCTTC,CASSQITGTGNNEQFF
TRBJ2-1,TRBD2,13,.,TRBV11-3,TGTGCCAGCAGCTTAACTAGCGCTAATGAGCAGTTCTTC,CASSLTSANEQFF
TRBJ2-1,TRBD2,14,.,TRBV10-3,TGTGCCATCAACACGCGGGGGGGCGGGAATGAGCAGTTCTTC,CAINTRGGGNEQFF